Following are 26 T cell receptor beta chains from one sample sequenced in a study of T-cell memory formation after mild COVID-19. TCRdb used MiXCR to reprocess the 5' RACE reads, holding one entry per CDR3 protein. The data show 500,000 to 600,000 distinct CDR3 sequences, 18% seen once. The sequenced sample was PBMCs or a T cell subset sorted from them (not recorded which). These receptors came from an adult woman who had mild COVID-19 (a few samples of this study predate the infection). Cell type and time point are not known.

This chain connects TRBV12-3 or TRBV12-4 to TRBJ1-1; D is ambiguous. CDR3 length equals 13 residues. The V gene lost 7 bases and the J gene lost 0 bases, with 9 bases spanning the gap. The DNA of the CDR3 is TGTGCCAGCATAGTCTCGCTGAACACTGAAGCTTTCTTT. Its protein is CASIVSLNTEAFF.

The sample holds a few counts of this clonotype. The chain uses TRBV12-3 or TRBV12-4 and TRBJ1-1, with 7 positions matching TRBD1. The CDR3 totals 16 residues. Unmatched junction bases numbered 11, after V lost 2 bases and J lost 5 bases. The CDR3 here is CASSLFRQGIQTEAFF. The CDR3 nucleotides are TGTGCCAGCAGTTTATTCAGACAGGGCATACAAACTGAAGCTTTCTTT.

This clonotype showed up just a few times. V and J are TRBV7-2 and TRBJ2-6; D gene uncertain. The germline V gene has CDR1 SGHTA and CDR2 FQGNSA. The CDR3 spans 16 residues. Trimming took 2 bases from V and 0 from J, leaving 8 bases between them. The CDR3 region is CASSLLAGSGANVLTF. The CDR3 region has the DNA TGTGCCAGCAGCTTATTGGCCGGCTCTGGGGCCAACGTCCTGACTTTC.

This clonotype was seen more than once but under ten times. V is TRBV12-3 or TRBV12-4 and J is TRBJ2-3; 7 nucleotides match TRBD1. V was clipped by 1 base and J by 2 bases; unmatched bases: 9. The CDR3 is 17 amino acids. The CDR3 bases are TGTGCCAGCAGTTTAGGAAAATTAACAGGGGACACAGATACGCAGTATTTT. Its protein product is CASSLGKLTGDTDTQYF.

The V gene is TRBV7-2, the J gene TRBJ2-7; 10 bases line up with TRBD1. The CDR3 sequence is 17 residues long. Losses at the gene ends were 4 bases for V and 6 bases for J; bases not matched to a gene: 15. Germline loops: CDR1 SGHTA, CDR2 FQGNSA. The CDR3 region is CASSSRGGTGVPGEQYF. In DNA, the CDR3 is TGTGCCAGCAGCTCCCGGGGTGGGACAGGGGTCCCCGGCGAGCAGTACTTC.

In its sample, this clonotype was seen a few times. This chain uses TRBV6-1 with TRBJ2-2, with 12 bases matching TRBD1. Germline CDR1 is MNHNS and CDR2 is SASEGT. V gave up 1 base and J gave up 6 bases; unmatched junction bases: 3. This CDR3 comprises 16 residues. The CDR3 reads CASSEVGQGAAGELFF. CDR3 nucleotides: TGTGCCAGCAGTGAAGTGGGACAGGGGGCGGCCGGGGAGCTGTTTTTT.

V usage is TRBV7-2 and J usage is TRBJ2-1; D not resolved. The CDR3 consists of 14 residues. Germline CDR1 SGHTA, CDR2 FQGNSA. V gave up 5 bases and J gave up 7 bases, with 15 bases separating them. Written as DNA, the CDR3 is TGTGCCAGCAGCCACCCCCGGGCCAGGAATGAGCAGTTCTTC. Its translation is CASSHPRARNEQFF.

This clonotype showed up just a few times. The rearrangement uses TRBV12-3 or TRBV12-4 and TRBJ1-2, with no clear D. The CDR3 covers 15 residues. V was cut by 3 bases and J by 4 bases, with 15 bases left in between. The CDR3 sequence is CASSFHRNSFYGYTF. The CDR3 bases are TGTGCCAGCAGTTTTCACAGAAATAGCTTCTATGGCTACACCTTC.

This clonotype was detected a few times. Written as DNA, the CDR3 is TGTGCCACCAGCAGAGATCCCCCAGATACGCAGTATTTT. Protein product: CATSRDPPDTQYF. The V call is TRBV15, the J call TRBJ2-3, with D unclear. V was cut by 0 bases and J by 4 bases, with 5 bases left in between. Germline V gene lookup returns CDR1 LNHNV and CDR2 YYDKDF (reference sequence). The CDR3 runs 13 residues.

This CDR3 is CASSMGEKLFF. The CDR3 nucleotides are TGTGCCAGCAGTATGGGTGAAAAACTGTTTTTT. V gene TRBV7-8 combines with J gene TRBJ1-4; D gene unclear. There are 11 residues in the CDR3. Germline lookup yields CDR1 SGHVS and CDR2 FQNEAQ. V dropped 6 bases and J dropped 7 bases, with 6 bases sitting between them.

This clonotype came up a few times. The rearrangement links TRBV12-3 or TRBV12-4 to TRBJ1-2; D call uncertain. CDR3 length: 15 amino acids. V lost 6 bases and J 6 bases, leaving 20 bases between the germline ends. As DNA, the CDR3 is TGTGCCAGCAGCTCCATAAGGACCTTCCTGGATGGCTACACCTTC. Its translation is CASSSIRTFLDGYTF.

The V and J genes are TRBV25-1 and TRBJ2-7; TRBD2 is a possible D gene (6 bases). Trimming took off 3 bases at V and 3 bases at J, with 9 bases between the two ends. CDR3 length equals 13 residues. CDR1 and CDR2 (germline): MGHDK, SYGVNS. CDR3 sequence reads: CASSEASDYEQYF. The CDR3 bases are TGTGCCAGCAGTGAGGCTAGCGACTACGAGCAGTACTTC.

CDR3 bases: TGCAGTGCCCGGAGGACGGCCAGGGATGGCTACACCTTC. Translating gives CSARRTARDGYTF. The chain employs TRBV20-1 and TRBJ1-2, with D possibly TRBD1 on 5 matching bases. CDR3 size: 13 residues. Germline V gives CDR1 DFQATT, CDR2 SNEGSKA (reference sequence). Trimming stripped 6 bases from V and 6 bases from J, with 17 bases between.

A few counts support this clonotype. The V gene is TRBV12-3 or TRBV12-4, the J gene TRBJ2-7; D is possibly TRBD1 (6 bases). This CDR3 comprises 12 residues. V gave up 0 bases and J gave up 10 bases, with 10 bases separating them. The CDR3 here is CASSLADSSQYF. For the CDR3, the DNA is TGTGCCAGCAGTTTAGCGGACAGCTCTCAGTACTTC.

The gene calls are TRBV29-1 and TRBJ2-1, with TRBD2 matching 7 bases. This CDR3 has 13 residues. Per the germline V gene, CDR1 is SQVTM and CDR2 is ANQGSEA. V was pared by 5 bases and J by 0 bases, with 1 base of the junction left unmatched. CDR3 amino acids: CSVRTSSYNEQFF. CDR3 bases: TGCAGCGTTCGGACTAGCTCCTACAATGAGCAGTTCTTC.

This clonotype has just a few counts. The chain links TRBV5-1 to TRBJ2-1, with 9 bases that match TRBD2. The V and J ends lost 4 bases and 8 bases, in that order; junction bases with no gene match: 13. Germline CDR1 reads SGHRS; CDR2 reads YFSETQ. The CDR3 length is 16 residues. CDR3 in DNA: TGCGCCAGCAGCCTGCCGGGTAGCGGGAGTCATGATGAGCAGTTCTTC. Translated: CASSLPGSGSHDEQFF.

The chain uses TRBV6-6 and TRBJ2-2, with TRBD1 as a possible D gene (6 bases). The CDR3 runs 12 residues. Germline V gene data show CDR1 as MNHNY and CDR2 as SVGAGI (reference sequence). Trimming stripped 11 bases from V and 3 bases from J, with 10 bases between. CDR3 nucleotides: TGTGCCGGGACACAGCACACCGGGGAGCTGTTTTTT. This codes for CAGTQHTGELFF.

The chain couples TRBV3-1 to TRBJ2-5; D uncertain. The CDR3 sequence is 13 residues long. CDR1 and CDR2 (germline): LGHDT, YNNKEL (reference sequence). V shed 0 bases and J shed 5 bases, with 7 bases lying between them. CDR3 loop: CASSQDGVETQYF. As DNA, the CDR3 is TGTGCCAGCAGCCAAGATGGAGTGGAGACCCAGTACTTC.

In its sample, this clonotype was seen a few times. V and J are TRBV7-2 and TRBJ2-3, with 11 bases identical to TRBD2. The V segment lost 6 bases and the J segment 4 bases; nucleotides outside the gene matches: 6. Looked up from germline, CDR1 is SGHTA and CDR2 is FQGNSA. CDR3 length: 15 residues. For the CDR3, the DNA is TGTGCCAGCAGACTAGTAGCGGGAGGGTCAGATACGCAGTATTTT. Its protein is CASRLVAGGSDTQYF.

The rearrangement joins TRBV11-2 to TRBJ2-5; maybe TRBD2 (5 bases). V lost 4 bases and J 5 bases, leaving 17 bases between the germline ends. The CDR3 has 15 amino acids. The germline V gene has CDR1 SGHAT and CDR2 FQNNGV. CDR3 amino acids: CASSSSPSGVETQYF. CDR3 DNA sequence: TGTGCCAGCAGCTCATCTCCCAGCGGTGTTGAGACCCAGTACTTC. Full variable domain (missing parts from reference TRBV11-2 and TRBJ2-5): EAGVAQSPRYKIIEKRQSVAFWCNPISGHATLYWYQQILGQGPKLLIQFQNNGVVDDSQLPKDRFSAERLKGVDSTLKIQPAKLEDSAVYLCASSSSPSGVETQYFGPGTRLLVL.

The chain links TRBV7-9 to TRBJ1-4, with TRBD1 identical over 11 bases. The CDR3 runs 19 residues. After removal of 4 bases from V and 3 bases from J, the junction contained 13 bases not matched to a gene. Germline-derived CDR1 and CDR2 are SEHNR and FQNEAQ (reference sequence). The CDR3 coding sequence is TGTGCCAGCAGCTCCCCTCGGGACAGGGGGGGTAGGTCTAATGAAAAACTGTTTTTT. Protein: CASSSPRDRGGRSNEKLFF.

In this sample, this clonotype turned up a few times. The CDR3 DNA reads as TGCAGCGTTGAGCCTAGCGGGAGAGAGACCCAGTACTTC. This encodes CSVEPSGRETQYF. The chain couples TRBV29-1 to TRBJ2-5, with 10 bases fitting TRBD2. The CDR3 is 13 amino acids. Germline values: CDR1 SQVTM, CDR2 ANQGSEA. The J segment lost 4 bases and the V segment lost 3 bases, leaving 2 bases of the junction unmatched.

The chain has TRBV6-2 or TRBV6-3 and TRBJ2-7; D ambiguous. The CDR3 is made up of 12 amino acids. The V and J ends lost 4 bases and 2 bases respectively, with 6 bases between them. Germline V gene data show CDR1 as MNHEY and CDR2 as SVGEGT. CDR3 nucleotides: TGTGCCAGCAGTTTAAATGCCTACGAGCAGTACTTC. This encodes CASSLNAYEQYF.

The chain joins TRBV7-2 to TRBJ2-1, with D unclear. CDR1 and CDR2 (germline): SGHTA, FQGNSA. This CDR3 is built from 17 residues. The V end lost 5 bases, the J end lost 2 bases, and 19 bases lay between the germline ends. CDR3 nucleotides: TGTGCCAGCAGCCCACTCCAGCCGGTTGCTACCTACAATGAGCAGTTCTTC. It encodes CASSPLQPVATYNEQFF. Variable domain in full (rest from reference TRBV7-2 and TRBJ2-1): GAGVSQSPSNKVTEKGKDVELRCDPISGHTALYWYRQSLGQGLEFLIYFQGNSAPDKSGLPSDRFSAERTGGSVSTLTIQRTQQEDSAVYLCASSPLQPVATYNEQFFGPGTRLTVL.

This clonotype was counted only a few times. The CDR3 region is CASSRDRSQETQYF. Here the CDR3 DNA reads TGCGCCAGCAGCCGTGACAGGTCCCAAGAGACCCAGTACTTC. This rearrangement joins TRBV5-1 to TRBJ2-5, with D perhaps TRBD1 (6 bases). With 4 bases removed from V and 1 base from J, the gap between germline ends came to 11 bases. The germline gives CDR1 SGHRS, CDR2 YFSETQ. The length of the CDR3 is 14 residues.

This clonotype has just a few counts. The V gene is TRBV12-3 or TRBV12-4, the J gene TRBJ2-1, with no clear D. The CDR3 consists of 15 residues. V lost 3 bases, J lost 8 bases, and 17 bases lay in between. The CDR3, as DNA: TGTGCCAGCAGTTTTGTGGGAAGCCACGTCGATGAGCAGTTCTTC. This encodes CASSFVGSHVDEQFF.